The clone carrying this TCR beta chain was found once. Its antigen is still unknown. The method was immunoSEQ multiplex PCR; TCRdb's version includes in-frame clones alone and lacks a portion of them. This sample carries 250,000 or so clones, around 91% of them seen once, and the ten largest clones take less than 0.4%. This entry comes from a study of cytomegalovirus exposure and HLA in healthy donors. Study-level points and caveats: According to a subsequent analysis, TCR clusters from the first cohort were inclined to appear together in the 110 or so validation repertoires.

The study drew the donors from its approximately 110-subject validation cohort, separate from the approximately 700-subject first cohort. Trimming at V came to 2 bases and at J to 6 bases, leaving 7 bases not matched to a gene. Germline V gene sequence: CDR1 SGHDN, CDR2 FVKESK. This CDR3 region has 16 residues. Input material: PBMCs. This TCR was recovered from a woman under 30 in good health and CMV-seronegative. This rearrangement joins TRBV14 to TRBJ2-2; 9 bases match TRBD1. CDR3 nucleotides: TGTGCCAGCAGCCAACGAACAGGGGGCGCGGCCGGGGAGCTGTTTTTT. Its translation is CASSQRTGGAAGELFF.